The clone carrying this T cell receptor beta chain was observed many times. What it binds is unknown. With 8 bases clipped from V and 4 bases from J, the junction kept 3 bases outside the gene matches. From germline, CDR1 is SNHLY and CDR2 FYNNEI. CDR3 length equals 12 residues. The data were obtained in a study of T cells in Graves' hyperthyroidism and ophthalmopathy. General study results and limits: The authors' 13 V-J model separated ophthalmopathy from stable hyperthyroidism. Among clonotypes expanded in thyroid above 0.001, most were also found in blood.

TCR beta CDR3 region amplification was performed from RNA transcripts. TCR CDR3 underwent first-round RT-PCR with the HTBI primer set. TCRdb re-analysed the multiplex PCR reads in MiXCR, keeping a single row per CDR3 protein. This sample has fewer than 400,000 distinct CDR3 sequences, with over 12% found just once. The gene calls are TRBV2 and TRBJ2-7, with 9 bases fitting TRBD1. The sequenced sample consisted of blood. The sequence derives from a man between 45 and 60 years old with Graves' ophthalmopathy. The CDR3 region has the DNA TGTGCCAGCCGGGACAGGGAGTACGAGCAGTACTTC. This codes for CASRDREYEQYF.